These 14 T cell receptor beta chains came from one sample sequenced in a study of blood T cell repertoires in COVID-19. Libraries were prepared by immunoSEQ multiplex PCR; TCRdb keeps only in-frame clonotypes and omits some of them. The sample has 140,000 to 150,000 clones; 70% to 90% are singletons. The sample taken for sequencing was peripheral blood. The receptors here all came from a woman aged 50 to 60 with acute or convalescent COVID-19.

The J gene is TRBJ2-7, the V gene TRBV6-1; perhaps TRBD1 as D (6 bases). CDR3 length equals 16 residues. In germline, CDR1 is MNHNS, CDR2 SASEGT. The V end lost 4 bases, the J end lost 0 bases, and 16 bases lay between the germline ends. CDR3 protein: CASSASRGRGSYEQYF. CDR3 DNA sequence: TGTGCCAGCAGTGCATCACGGGGCAGGGGCTCCTACGAGCAGTACTTC.

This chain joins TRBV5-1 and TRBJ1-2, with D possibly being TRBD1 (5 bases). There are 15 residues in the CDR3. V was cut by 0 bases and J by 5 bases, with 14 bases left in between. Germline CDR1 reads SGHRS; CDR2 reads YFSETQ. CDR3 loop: CASSLGEGRGYGYTF. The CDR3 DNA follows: TGCGCCAGCAGCTTGGGTGAGGGACGGGGGTATGGCTACACCTTC.

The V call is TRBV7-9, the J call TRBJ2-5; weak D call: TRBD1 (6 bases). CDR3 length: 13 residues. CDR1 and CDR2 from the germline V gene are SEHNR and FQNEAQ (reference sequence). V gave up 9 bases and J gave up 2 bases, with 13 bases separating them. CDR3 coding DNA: TGTGCCAGTAAAAGGACAGAGCAAGAGACCCAGTACTTC. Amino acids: CASKRTEQETQYF.

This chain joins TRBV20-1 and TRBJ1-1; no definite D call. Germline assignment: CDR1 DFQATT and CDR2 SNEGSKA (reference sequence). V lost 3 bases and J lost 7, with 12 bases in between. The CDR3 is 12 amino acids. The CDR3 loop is CSASRLASEAFF. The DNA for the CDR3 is TGCAGTGCTAGTCGTTTGGCCAGTGAAGCTTTCTTT.

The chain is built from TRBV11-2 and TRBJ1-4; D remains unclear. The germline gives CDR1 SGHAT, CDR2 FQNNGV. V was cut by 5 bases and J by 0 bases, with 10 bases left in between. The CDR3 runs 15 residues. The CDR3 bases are TGTGCCAGCAGCGTATCTACCGCAACTAATGAAAAACTGTTTTTT. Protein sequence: CASSVSTATNEKLFF.

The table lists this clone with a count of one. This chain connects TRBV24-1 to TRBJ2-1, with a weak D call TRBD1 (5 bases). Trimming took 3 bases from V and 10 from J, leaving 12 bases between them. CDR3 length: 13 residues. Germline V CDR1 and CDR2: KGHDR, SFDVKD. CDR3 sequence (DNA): TGTGCCACCAGTGATCCCAGGGTTCCCGAGCAGTTCTTC. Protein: CATSDPRVPEQFF.

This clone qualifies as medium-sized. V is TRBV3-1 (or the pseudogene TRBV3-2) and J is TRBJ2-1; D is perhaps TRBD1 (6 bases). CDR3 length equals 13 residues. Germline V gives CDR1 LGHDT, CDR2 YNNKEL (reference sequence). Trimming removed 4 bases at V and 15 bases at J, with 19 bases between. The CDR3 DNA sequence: TGTGCCAGCAGCCCCTTTTACACAGGGTTATCGTTCTTC. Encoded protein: CASSPFYTGLSFF.

The CDR3 loop is CASSQDRAVRNNEQFF. CDR3 in DNA: TGTGCCAGCAGCCAAGATCGTGCGGTCCGTAACAATGAGCAGTTCTTC. The chain employs TRBV3-1 (or the pseudogene TRBV3-2) and TRBJ2-1; D gene ambiguous. Germline V CDR1 and CDR2: LGHDT, YNNKEL (reference sequence). Trimming shortened V by 0 bases and J by 5 bases, and 14 bases separated the two germline ends. The CDR3 length is 16 residues.

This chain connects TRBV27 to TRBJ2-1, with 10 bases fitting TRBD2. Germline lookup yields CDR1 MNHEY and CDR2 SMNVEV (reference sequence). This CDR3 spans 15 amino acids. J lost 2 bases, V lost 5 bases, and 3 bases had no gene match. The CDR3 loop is CASSPLAGTYNEQFF. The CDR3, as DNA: TGTGCCAGCAGTCCACTAGCGGGGACCTACAATGAGCAGTTCTTC.

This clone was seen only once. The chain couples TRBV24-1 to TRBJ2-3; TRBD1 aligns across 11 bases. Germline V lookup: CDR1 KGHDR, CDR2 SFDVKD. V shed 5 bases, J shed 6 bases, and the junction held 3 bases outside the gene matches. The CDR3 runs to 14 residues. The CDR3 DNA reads TGTGCCACCAGTGGGACAGGGGGCTCGGATACGCAGTATTTT. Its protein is CATSGTGGSDTQYF.

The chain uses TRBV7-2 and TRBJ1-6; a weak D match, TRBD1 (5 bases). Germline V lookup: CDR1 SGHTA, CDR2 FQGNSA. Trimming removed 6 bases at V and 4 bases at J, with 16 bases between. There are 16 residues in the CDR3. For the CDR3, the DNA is TGTGCCAGCAGGGCGGCAGTGACAGAGTATAATTCACCCCTCCACTTT. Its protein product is CASRAAVTEYNSPLHF.

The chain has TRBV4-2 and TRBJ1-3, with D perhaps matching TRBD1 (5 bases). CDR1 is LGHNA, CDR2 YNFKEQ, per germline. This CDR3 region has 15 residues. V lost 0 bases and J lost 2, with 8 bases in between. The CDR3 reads CASSQDRGAGNTIYF. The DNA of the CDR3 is TGTGCCAGCAGCCAAGATCGGGGGGCTGGAAACACCATATATTTT.

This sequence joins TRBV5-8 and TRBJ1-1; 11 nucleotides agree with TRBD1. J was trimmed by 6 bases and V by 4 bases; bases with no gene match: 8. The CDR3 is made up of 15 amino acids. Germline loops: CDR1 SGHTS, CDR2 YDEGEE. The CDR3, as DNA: TGTGCCAGCAGCGCCGGACAGGGGGCGCCATCTGAAGCTTTCTTT. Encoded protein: CASSAGQGAPSEAFF.

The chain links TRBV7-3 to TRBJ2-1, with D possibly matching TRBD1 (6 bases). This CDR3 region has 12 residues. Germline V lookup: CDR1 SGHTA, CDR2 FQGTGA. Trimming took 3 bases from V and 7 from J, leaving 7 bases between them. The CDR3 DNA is TGTGCCAGCAGCTTGGGGGCGAATGAGCAGTTCTTC. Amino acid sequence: CASSLGANEQFF.